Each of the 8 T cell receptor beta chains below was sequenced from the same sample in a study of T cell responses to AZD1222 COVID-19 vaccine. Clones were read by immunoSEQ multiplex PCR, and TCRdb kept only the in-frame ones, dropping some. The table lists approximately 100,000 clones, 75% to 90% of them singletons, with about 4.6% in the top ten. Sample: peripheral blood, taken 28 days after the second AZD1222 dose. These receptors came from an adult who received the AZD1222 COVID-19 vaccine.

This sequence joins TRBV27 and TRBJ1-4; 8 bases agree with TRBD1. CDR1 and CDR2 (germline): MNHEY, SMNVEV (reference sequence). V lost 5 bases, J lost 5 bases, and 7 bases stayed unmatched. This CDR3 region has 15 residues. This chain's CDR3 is CASSLRQGRNEKLFF. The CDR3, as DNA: TGTGCCAGCAGTCTTAGACAGGGGAGAAATGAAAAACTGTTTTTT.

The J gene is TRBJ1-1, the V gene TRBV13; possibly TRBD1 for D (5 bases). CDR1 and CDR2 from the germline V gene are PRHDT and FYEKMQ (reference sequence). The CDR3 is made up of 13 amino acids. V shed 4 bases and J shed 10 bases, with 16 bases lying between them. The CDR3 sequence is CASSWRRGAGAFF. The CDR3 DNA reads TGTGCCAGCAGCTGGAGAAGGGGTGCAGGAGCTTTCTTT.

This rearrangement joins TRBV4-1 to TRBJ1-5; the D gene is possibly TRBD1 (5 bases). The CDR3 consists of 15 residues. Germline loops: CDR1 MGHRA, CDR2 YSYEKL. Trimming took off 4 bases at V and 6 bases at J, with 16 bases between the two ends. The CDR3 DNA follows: TGCGCCAGCAGCCTTCAGGGAGAGCTTTTTCAGCCCCAGCATTTT. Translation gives CASSLQGELFQPQHF.

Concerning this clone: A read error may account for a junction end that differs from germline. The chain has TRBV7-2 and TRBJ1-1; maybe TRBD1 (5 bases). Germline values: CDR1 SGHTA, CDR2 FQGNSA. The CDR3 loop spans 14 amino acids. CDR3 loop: CASSLGVQGPPPLF. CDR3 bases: TGTGCCAGCAGCTTAGGGGTCCAGGGCCCTCCCCCCCTGTTT.

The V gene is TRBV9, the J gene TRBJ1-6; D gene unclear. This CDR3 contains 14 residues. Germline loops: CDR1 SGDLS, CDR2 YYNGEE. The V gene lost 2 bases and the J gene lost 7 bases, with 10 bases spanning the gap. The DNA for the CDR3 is TGTGCCAGCAGCGTTCTAATGGAGAATTCACCCCTCCACTTT. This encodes CASSVLMENSPLHF. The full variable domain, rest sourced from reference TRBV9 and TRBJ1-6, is DSGVTQTPKHLITATGQRVTLRCSPRSGDLSVYWYQQSLDQGLQFLIQYYNGEERAKGNILERFSAQQFPDLHSELNLSSLELGDSALYFCASSVLMENSPLHFGNGTRLTVT.

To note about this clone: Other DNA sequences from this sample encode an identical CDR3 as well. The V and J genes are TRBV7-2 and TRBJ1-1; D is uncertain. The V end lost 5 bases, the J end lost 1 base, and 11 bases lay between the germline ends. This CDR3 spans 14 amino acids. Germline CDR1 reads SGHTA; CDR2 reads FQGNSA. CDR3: CASSPGAANTEAFF. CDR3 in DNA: TGTGCCAGCAGCCCCGGTGCGGCGAACACTGAAGCTTTCTTT.

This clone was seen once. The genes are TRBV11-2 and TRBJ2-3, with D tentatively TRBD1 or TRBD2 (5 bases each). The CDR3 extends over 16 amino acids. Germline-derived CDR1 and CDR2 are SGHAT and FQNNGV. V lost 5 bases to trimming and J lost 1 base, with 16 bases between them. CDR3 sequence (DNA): TGTGCCAGCAGCGTCGGCGCGTCGGGGCGCACAGATACGCAGTATTTT. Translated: CASSVGASGRTDTQYF.

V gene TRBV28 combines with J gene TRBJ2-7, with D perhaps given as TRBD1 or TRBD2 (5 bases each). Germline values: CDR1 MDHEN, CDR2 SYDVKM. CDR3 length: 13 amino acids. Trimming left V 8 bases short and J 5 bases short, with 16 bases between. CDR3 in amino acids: CASGTPLLHEQYF. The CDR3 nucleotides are TGTGCCAGCGGGACCCCGCTCCTCCACGAGCAGTACTTC.